This T cell receptor beta chain originates from a study of T cell changes during pregnancy in multiple sclerosis. Measured with immunoSEQ multiplex PCR; TCRdb has only the in-frame clones, and not every one. Seen here are about 38,000 clones, 91% observed once, and the top ten hold over 10%. CDR3 length equals 13 residues. Germline CDR1 is SGDLS and CDR2 is YYNGEE. V shed 7 bases, J shed 6 bases, and the junction held 4 bases outside the gene matches. This TCR was sampled from a female donor with multiple sclerosis, enrolled in a pregnancy study. The chain has TRBV9 and TRBJ2-2; TRBD1 matches 9 bases. The sample here was CD8+ T cells from peripheral blood mononuclear cells, taken after pregnancy. CDR3 loop: CASGTGPPGELFF. DNA of the CDR3: TGTGCCAGCGGGACAGGGCCCCCCGGGGAGCTGTTTTTT.